Detailed here is one T cell receptor beta chain. The data originate from a study of blood T cell repertoires in COVID-19. The germline V and J ends were trimmed by 3 bases and 13 bases, with 16 bases remaining between them. The CDR3 is made up of 14 amino acids. Germline CDR1 and CDR2: KGHSH and LQKENI. In the original workflow: Amplification of reference gene primers provided the estimated nucleated cell counts. Here immunoSEQ multiplex PCR was the method, and the copy in TCRdb shows in-frame clones only, minus some. V and J calls and clone size are those listed in that table; D and trimming were worked out from the DNA. The repertoire holds approximately 180,000 clones, with 70% to 90% as singletons.

This TCR came from a human donor in a cohort sampled during active COVID-19. The sequenced sample was peripheral blood. The chain is built from TRBV18 and TRBJ1-6; D gene uncertain. The CDR3 DNA reads as TGTGCCAGCTCACCCTCGGTATCGTTACCGCCCCTCCACTTT. It specifies CASSPSVSLPPLHF.